Shown below are 32 T cell receptor beta chains from a single sample sequenced in a study of cytomegalovirus exposure and HLA in healthy donors. The PCR made use of 60 Vbeta and 13 Jbeta primers. The data were produced by immunoSEQ multiplex PCR, yet TCRdb's version contains in-frame clones alone and is incomplete. The repertoire includes tens of thousands of clones, 9.5% to 13% of them detected once, and roughly 22% sits in the top ten. The sequenced sample consisted of PBMCs. The receptors were sampled from a man aged 55-75 years in good health and CMV-seropositive.

J is TRBJ2-3 and V is TRBV5-1; 10 nucleotides agree with TRBD2. With V trimmed by 4 bases and J by 5 bases, 13 bases remained unmatched. The V gene's germline CDR1 is SGHRS and CDR2 YFSETQ. The length of the CDR3 is 17 residues. CDR3 coding DNA: TGCGCCAGCAGCCCCTGGGTAGCGGGGGGCCGAGGAGATACGCAGTATTTT. This gives the protein CASSPWVAGGRGDTQYF. Full variable domain (remainder filled in from reference TRBV5-1 and TRBJ2-3): KAGVTQTPRYLIKTRGQQVTLSCSPISGHRSVSWYQQTPGQGLQFLFEYFSETQRNKGNFPGRFSGRQFSNSRSEMNVSTLELGDSALYLCASSPWVAGGRGDTQYFGPGTRLTVL.

The V gene is TRBV19, the J gene TRBJ1-2, with TRBD1 identical over 7 bases. The CDR3 length is 14 residues. With 1 base clipped from V and 7 bases from J, the junction kept 6 bases outside the gene matches. Germline V gene lookup returns CDR1 LNHDA and CDR2 SQIVND (reference sequence). The CDR3 DNA sequence: TGTGCCAGTAGTATAGGGGACAGTCCCCCTGGCTACACCTTC. It translates to CASSIGDSPPGYTF. The whole variable domain, remainder taken from reference TRBV19 and TRBJ1-2, is DGGITQSPKYLFRKEGQNVTLSCEQNLNHDAMYWYRQDPGQGLRLIYYSQIVNDFQKGDIAEGYSVSREKKESFPLTVTSAQKNPTAFYLCASSIGDSPPGYTFGSGTRLTVV.

The chain is built from TRBV5-1 and TRBJ1-5, with 7 bases lining up with TRBD1. The CDR3 runs to 15 residues. V shed 3 bases and J 0 bases; nucleotides not matched to a gene: 3. Germline V gene data show CDR1 as SGHRS and CDR2 as YFSETQ. CDR3: CASSSTGASNQPQHF. DNA of the CDR3: TGCGCCAGCAGCTCTACAGGGGCTAGCAATCAGCCCCAGCATTTT.

The chain is built from TRBV5-1 and TRBJ2-7, with a weak D call TRBD1 (6 bases). V was clipped by 2 bases and J by 5 bases, with 17 bases between them. Looked up from germline, CDR1 is SGHRS and CDR2 is YFSETQ. There are 15 residues in the CDR3. The CDR3 region is CASSFRRQDVDEQYF. DNA of the CDR3: TGCGCCAGCAGCTTCCGTCGACAGGATGTCGACGAGCAGTACTTC.

This chain links TRBV6-5 with TRBJ1-2, with 8 bases fitting TRBD1. With 5 bases clipped from V and 4 bases from J, the junction kept 9 bases outside the gene matches. CDR1 is MNHEY and CDR2 is SVGAGI in the germline V gene. The CDR3 consists of 15 residues. The DNA of the CDR3 is TGTGCCAGCAGTCGCTTAGGACAGGGAAGCTATGGCTACACCTTC. Its protein is CASSRLGQGSYGYTF.

In its sample, this clone ranks as medium-sized (0.01 to 0.1%). The V and J genes are TRBV6-1 and TRBJ1-3; TRBD1 matches at 7 bases. This CDR3 comprises 14 residues. Germline values: CDR1 MNHNS, CDR2 SASEGT. V gave up 6 bases and J gave up 4 bases; unmatched junction bases: 6. In DNA, the CDR3 is TGTGCCAGCAGGGGGACAGCATGGGGAAACACCATATATTTT. This gives the protein CASRGTAWGNTIYF.

This clone turned up a few times. The V gene is TRBV6-5, the J gene TRBJ2-7; D is perhaps TRBD2 (5 bases). The CDR3 spans 13 residues. The V gene lost 0 bases and the J gene lost 4 bases, with 7 bases spanning the gap. Germline values: CDR1 MNHEY, CDR2 SVGAGI. Written as DNA, the CDR3 is TGTGCCAGCAGTTACTCGGCGGGTTACGAGCAGTACGTC. Encoded protein: CASSYSAGYEQYV.

This clone has ten or more counts. V usage is TRBV6-5 and J usage is TRBJ2-7; 7 bases fit TRBD2. J gave up 0 bases and V 5 bases, and 7 bases lay outside the gene matches. Germline lookup yields CDR1 MNHEY and CDR2 SVGAGI. This CDR3 has 15 residues. The CDR3 region is CASSPLAVSSYEQYF. The CDR3 nucleotides read TGTGCCAGCAGTCCGCTAGCGGTAAGCTCCTACGAGCAGTACTTC.

V and J are TRBV2 and TRBJ2-2; 8 bases are a match to TRBD2. J was trimmed by 1 base and V by 8 bases; bases with no gene match: 3. Germline CDR1 and CDR2: SNHLY and FYNNEI. The CDR3 is made up of 14 amino acids. The CDR3 spells CASELAVNTGELFF. The CDR3 bases are TGTGCCAGCGAACTAGCGGTGAACACCGGGGAGCTGTTTTTT. Full variable domain (remainder filled in from reference TRBV2 and TRBJ2-2): EPEVTQTPSHQVTQMGQEVILRCVPISNHLYFYWYRQILGQKVEFLVSFYNNEISEKSEIFDDQFSVERPDGSNFTLKIRSTKLEDSAMYFCASELAVNTGELFFGEGSRLTVL.

The V call is TRBV30, the J call TRBJ2-3; TRBD1 matches at 12 bases. The CDR3 runs to 15 residues. V lost 2 bases and J lost 4; bases outside the gene matches: 4. The germline CDR1 and CDR2 sequences are GTSNPN and SVGIG (reference sequence). In nucleotides, the CDR3 is TGTGCCTGGAGTCCCGGGACAGGGGGCTCAGATACGCAGTATTTT. It yields the protein CAWSPGTGGSDTQYF.

Comment on this clone: Additional DNA sequences in this sample encode the identical CDR3. The chain employs TRBV5-1 and TRBJ2-1; TRBD2 agrees at 11 bases. V lost 4 bases to trimming and J lost 5 bases; unmatched junction nucleotides: 5. The CDR3 sequence is 15 residues long. Germline CDR1 reads SGHRS; CDR2 reads YFSETQ. This CDR3 is CASSPGTSGNNEQFF. For the CDR3, the DNA is TGCGCCAGCAGCCCCGGGACTAGCGGAAACAATGAGCAGTTCTTC.

This clone was detected a few times. The chain employs TRBV7-2 and TRBJ1-3, with a tentative D call TRBD1 (5 bases). The CDR3 length is 16 residues. CDR1 is SGHTA and CDR2 is FQGNSA in the germline V gene. V lost 1 base to trimming and J lost 0 bases, with 10 bases between them. CDR3 amino acids: CASSLEGWGSGNTIYF. DNA for the CDR3: TGTGCCAGCAGCTTAGAGGGGTGGGGCTCTGGAAACACCATATATTTT.

This clone was observed a few times. An end of the junction does not agree with germline; a read error may underlie this. The V gene is TRBV7-7, the J gene TRBJ2-5; D is possibly TRBD1 (6 bases). Germline values: CDR1 SSHAT, CDR2 FNYEAQ (reference sequence). The CDR3 totals 16 residues. The CDR3: CASSLGPGERQETQYF. CDR3 nucleotide sequence: TGTGCTAGCAGCTTGGGTCCAGGGGAGCGCCAAGAGACCCAGTACTTC. Using reference TRBV7-7 and TRBJ2-5 for the parts outside the CDR3, the full variable domain is GAGVSQSPRYKVTKRGQDVTLRCDPISSHATLYWYQQALGQGPEFLTYFNYEAQPDKSGLPSDRFSAERPEGSISTLTIQRTEQRDSAMYRCASSLGPGERQETQYFGPGTRLLVL.

This clone was detected a few times. This chain uses TRBV5-1 with TRBJ2-3; D gene unclear. V was trimmed by 0 bases and J by 0 bases, leaving 8 bases between them. This CDR3 comprises 15 residues. Per germline, CDR1 SGHRS and CDR2 YFSETQ. The CDR3 DNA follows: TGCGCCAGCAGCTTGGCTATGCCTAGCACAGATACGCAGTATTTT. Its translation is CASSLAMPSTDTQYF.

The chain recombines TRBV19 with TRBJ2-3; 8 bases agree with TRBD2. The J segment lost 5 bases and the V segment lost 5 bases, leaving 12 bases of the junction unmatched. CDR3 length equals 16 residues. The germline gives CDR1 LNHDA, CDR2 SQIVND (reference sequence). CDR3 residues: CASSPSGLGVGDTQYF. CDR3 bases: TGTGCCAGTAGTCCCTCGGGACTAGGGGTAGGAGATACGCAGTATTTT.

This chain links TRBV4-1 with TRBJ1-6, with 7 positions matching TRBD1. CDR3 length equals 14 residues. V was clipped by 5 bases and J by 7 bases; unmatched bases: 5. CDR1 is MGHRA and CDR2 is YSYEKL in the germline V gene. The CDR3 reads CASSRQGGNSPLHF. DNA of the CDR3: TGCGCCAGCAGCAGGCAGGGGGGAAATTCACCCCTCCACTTT.

This clone was found a few times. The V gene is TRBV5-1, the J gene TRBJ2-7; D possibly corresponds to TRBD2 (5 bases). The CDR3 consists of 15 residues. The germline V gene encodes CDR1 SGHRS and CDR2 YFSETQ. With 0 bases removed from V and 2 bases from J, the gap between germline ends came to 12 bases. CDR3 in amino acids: CASSLAPGGPYEQYF. In nucleotides, the CDR3 is TGCGCCAGCAGCTTGGCCCCAGGAGGTCCCTACGAGCAGTACTTC.

The chain links TRBV7-2 to TRBJ2-1, with 11 bases identical to TRBD1. This CDR3 has 15 amino acids. The germline CDR1 and CDR2 sequences are SGHTA and FQGNSA. The trim removed 5 bases at V and 7 bases at J, leaving 7 bases unmatched. The CDR3 sequence: CASSPGTGGWNEQFF. CDR3 coding DNA: TGTGCCAGCAGCCCTGGGACAGGGGGGTGGAATGAGCAGTTCTTC.

This clone was seen a few times. V is TRBV6-5 and J is TRBJ1-1; no clear D gene. The V and J ends lost 5 bases and 11 bases respectively, with 15 bases between them. This CDR3 has 12 residues. Germline V gene data show CDR1 as MNHEY and CDR2 as SVGAGI. CDR3 protein: CASSTGLRDAFF. For the CDR3, the DNA is TGTGCCAGCAGTACCGGGCTGAGGGATGCTTTCTTT.

This clone was seen more than once but under ten times. The chain employs TRBV5-6 and TRBJ1-2; no clear D. CDR3 size: 12 residues. Trimming stripped 5 bases from V and 8 bases from J, with 13 bases between. Germline CDR1 reads SGHDT; CDR2 reads YYEEEE. The CDR3 region has the DNA TGTGCCAGCAGTTTTGCGGGTCGCGGCTACACCTTC. Amino acid sequence: CASSFAGRGYTF. Full variable domain (rest looked up from reference TRBV5-6 and TRBJ1-2): DAGVTQSPTHLIKTRGQQVTLRCSPKSGHDTVSWYQQALGQGPQFIFQYYEEEERQRGNFPDRFSGHQFPNYSSELNVNALLLGDSALYLCASSFAGRGYTFGSGTRLTVV.

The rearrangement joins TRBV9 to TRBJ1-6, with 8 bases that match TRBD1. This CDR3 spans 18 amino acids. CDR1 is SGDLS, CDR2 YYNGEE, per germline. J lost 7 bases, V lost 0 bases, and 12 bases had no gene match. The CDR3 DNA reads as TGTGCCAGCAGCGTAGCCCCGGCGCGGACAGGGTCCAATTCACCCCTCCACTTT. This translates into CASSVAPARTGSNSPLHF. Full variable domain (rest looked up from reference TRBV9 and TRBJ1-6): DSGVTQTPKHLITATGQRVTLRCSPRSGDLSVYWYQQSLDQGLQFLIQYYNGEERAKGNILERFSAQQFPDLHSELNLSSLELGDSALYFCASSVAPARTGSNSPLHFGNGTRLTVT.

This clone has just a few counts. This rearrangement joins TRBV10-3 to TRBJ2-1; D is perhaps TRBD1 (5 bases). Germline V gene lookup returns CDR1 ENHRY and CDR2 SYGVKD. V dropped 3 bases and J dropped 5 bases, with 5 bases sitting between them. The CDR3 has 12 residues. CDR3 bases: TGTGCCATCAGTGAAGGGGACAATGAGCAGTTCTTC. Protein product: CAISEGDNEQFF.

In its sample, this clone was seen a few times. CDR3 in DNA: TGTGCCAGCAGCTTAGCTTCCTTCGGAGGCCAGTACTTC. It yields the protein CASSLASFGGQYF. J is TRBJ2-5 and V is TRBV7-2; possibly TRBD2 for D (5 bases). With 0 bases removed from V and 10 bases from J, the gap between germline ends came to 12 bases. Per the germline V gene, CDR1 is SGHTA and CDR2 is FQGNSA. This CDR3 contains 13 residues. Combining the CDR3 with reference TRBV7-2 and TRBJ2-5 gives the whole variable domain GAGVSQSPSNKVTEKGKDVELRCDPISGHTALYWYRQSLGQGLEFLIYFQGNSAPDKSGLPSDRFSAERTGGSVSTLTIQRTQQEDSAVYLCASSLASFGGQYFGPGTRLLVL.

This clone was seen repeatedly, ten times or more. The chain links TRBV29-1 to TRBJ1-1; D is ambiguous. Germline V CDR1 and CDR2: SQVTM, ANQGSEA. Deletions cut 2 bases from V and 1 base from J, with 17 bases between. CDR3 length: 16 amino acids. This CDR3 is CSVETNPQMANTEAFF. For the CDR3, the DNA is TGCAGCGTTGAAACCAACCCCCAGATGGCGAACACTGAAGCTTTCTTT.

This chain uses TRBV5-6 with TRBJ2-2; D call uncertain. The CDR3 covers 14 residues. Trimming cost V 0 bases and J 6 bases, with 9 bases left between them. Germline-derived CDR1 and CDR2 are SGHDT and YYEEEE. The CDR3 DNA follows: TGTGCCAGCAGCTTGGATAGCTTCGCCGGGGAGCTGTTTTTT. Residues: CASSLDSFAGELFF.

This clone was recorded a few times. The chain is built from TRBV10-2 and TRBJ2-5; D gene unclear. CDR1 is WSHSY and CDR2 is SAAADI in the germline V gene. Between the trimmed V and J ends, which lost 2 bases and 4 bases, there was a span of 8 bases. The CDR3 is made up of 13 amino acids. The CDR3: CASSEGDPETQYF. CDR3 DNA: TGCGCCAGCAGTGAGGGAGATCCAGAGACCCAGTACTTC.

The rearrangement uses TRBV15 and TRBJ1-2; maybe TRBD1 (5 bases). The CDR3 has 15 amino acids. V gave up 0 bases and J gave up 0 bases, with 8 bases separating them. Germline-derived CDR1 and CDR2 are LNHNV and YYDKDF (reference sequence). CDR3 bases: TGTGCCACCAGCAGAGATGAGACAGCTAACTATGGCTACACCTTC. This sequence encodes CATSRDETANYGYTF.

This clone was seen only a few times. The chain has TRBV4-1 and TRBJ2-2; TRBD1 agrees at 8 bases. From germline, CDR1 is MGHRA and CDR2 YSYEKL. The ends lost 0 bases at V and 9 bases at J; junction bases unmatched: 6. CDR3 length equals 15 residues. CDR3 amino acids: CASSQEDRDYRELFF. The CDR3 coding sequence is TGCGCCAGCAGCCAAGAGGACAGGGATTACCGGGAGCTGTTTTTT.

The gene calls are TRBV7-3 and TRBJ2-2, with 8 bases lining up with TRBD2. CDR3 length equals 15 residues. Trimming took 5 bases from V and 1 from J; bases not matched to a gene: 3. CDR1 and CDR2 (germline): SGHTA, FQGTGA. Here the CDR3 DNA reads TGTGCCAGCAGCCTGACTAGCGTGAACACCGGGGAGCTGTTTTTT. This codes for CASSLTSVNTGELFF.

This clone occurred a few times. The chain carries TRBV4-1 and TRBJ2-1; 9 nucleotides align to TRBD2. The CDR3 loop spans 19 amino acids. CDR1 and CDR2 (germline): MGHRA, YSYEKL. Unmatched junction bases numbered 16, after V lost 2 bases and J lost 5 bases. CDR3 in DNA: TGCGCCAGCAGCCAAAGGAGGGCTAGCGGGGCCCAAAACGACAATGAGCAGTTCTTC. It encodes CASSQRRASGAQNDNEQFF.

V gene TRBV5-6 combines with J gene TRBJ2-3, with 10 bases identical to TRBD1. The length of the CDR3 is 16 residues. The V gene end was trimmed by 7 bases and the J gene end by 2 bases; junction bases not matched to a gene: 10. CDR1 is SGHDT and CDR2 is YYEEEE in the germline V gene. The CDR3 here is CASEAGTGAYTDTQYF. CDR3 nucleotide sequence: TGTGCCAGCGAGGCGGGGACAGGGGCATACACAGATACGCAGTATTTT.

V and J are TRBV9 and TRBJ1-1; D call uncertain. CDR1 is SGDLS and CDR2 is YYNGEE in the germline V gene. Trimming took off 0 bases at V and 0 bases at J, with 6 bases between the two ends. CDR3 length: 14 residues. The CDR3 DNA reads TGTGCCAGCAGCGTAGCACAGATGAACACTGAAGCTTTCTTT. The encoded protein is CASSVAQMNTEAFF.